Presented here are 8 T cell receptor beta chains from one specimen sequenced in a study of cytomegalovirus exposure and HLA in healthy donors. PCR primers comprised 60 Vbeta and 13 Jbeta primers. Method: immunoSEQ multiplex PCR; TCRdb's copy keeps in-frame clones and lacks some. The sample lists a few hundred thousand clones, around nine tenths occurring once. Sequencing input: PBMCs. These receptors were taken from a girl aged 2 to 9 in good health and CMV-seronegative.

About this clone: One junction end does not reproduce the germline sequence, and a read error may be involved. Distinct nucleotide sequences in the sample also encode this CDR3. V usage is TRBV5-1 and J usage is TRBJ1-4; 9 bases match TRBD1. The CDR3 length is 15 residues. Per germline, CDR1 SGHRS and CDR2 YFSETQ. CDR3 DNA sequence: TGCGCTAGCAGGGGCATCGGACAGGGGAATGAAAAACTGTTTTTT. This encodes CASRGIGQGNEKLFF.

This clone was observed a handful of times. CDR3 residues: CASSFLRAYNEQFF. The CDR3 DNA is TGTGCCAGCAGCTTCCTGAGGGCCTACAATGAGCAGTTCTTC. The J gene is TRBJ2-1, the V gene TRBV5-6; D might be TRBD2 (5 bases). CDR3 length: 14 residues. Germline V gene data show CDR1 as SGHDT and CDR2 as YYEEEE. V was shortened by 2 bases and J by 2 bases, with 8 bases between the two germline ends.

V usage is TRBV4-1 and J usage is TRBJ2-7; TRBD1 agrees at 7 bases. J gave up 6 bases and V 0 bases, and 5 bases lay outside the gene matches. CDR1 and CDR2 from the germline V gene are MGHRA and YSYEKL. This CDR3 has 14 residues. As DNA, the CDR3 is TGCGCCAGCAGCCAAGACCGGACAGGCATCGAGCAGTACTTC. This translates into CASSQDRTGIEQYF.

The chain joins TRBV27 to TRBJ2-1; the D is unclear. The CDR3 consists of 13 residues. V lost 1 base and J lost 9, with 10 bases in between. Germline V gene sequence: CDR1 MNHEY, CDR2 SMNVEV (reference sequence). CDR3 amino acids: CASSLWAQSEQFF. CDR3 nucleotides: TGTGCCAGCAGTTTATGGGCTCAGAGTGAGCAGTTCTTC.

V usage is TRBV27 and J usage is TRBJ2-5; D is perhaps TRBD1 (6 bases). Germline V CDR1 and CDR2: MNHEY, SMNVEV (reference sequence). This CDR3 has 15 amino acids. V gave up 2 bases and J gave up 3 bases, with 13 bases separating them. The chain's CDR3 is CASSLKQGYKETQYF. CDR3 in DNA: TGTGCCAGCAGTTTAAAGCAGGGGTATAAAGAGACCCAGTACTTC.

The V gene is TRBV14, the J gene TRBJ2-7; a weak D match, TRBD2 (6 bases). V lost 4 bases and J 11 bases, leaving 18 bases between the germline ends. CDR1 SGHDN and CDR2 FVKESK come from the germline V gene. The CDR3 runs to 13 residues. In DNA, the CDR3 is TGTGCCAGCAGCCCCTGGGGACTCGAGGTCAAGTACTTC. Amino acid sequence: CASSPWGLEVKYF.

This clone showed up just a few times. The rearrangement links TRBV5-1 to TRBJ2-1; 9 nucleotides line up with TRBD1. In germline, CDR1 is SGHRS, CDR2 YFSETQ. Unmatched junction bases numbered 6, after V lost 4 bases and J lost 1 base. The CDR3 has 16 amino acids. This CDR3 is CASSPWTGASYNEQFF. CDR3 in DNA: TGCGCCAGCAGCCCCTGGACAGGGGCTTCCTACAATGAGCAGTTCTTC.

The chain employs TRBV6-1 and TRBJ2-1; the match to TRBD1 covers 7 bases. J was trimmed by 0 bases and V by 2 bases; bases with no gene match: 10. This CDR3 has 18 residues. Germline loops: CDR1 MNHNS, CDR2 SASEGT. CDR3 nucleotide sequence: TGTGCCAGCAGTGAATGGGACAGCACCCGAAGCTCCTACAATGAGCAGTTCTTC. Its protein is CASSEWDSTRSSYNEQFF.